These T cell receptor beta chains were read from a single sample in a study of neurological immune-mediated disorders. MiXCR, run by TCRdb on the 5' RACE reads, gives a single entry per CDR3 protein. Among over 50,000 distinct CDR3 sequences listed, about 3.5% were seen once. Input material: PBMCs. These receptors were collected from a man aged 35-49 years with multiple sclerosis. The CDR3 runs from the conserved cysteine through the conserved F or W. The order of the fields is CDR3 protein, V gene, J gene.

CASSLRTSGDETQYF	TRBV4-1	TRBJ2-5
CASSESSGNYGYTF	TRBV2	TRBJ1-2
CASSPGTLAGAMNTEAFF	TRBV11-3	TRBJ1-1
CASSLGEENQPQNF	TRBV5-1	TRBJ1-5
CAISDSSSGGENIQYF	TRBV10-3	TRBJ2-4
CASSLGRPSSYEQYF	TRBV5-6	TRBJ2-7
CSASKGLAGGHEQFF	TRBV20-1	TRBJ2-1
CASSPAQIQETQYF	TRBV5-1	TRBJ2-5
CASSVPGLGFTGELFF	TRBV7-9	TRBJ2-2
CASRATGSSFETQYF	TRBV12-3/TRBV12-4	TRBJ2-5
CASSAGQISNQPQNF	TRBV10-2	TRBJ1-5
CSARVGGGGNEKLFF	TRBV20-1	TRBJ1-4
CASSQSGTDNYNEQFF	TRBV4-2	TRBJ2-1
CASRGQGNTGELFF	TRBV6-6	TRBJ2-2
CASSQDRGGSRGYTF	TRBV4-1	TRBJ1-2
CASSLQGRVRNTEAFF	TRBV12-3/TRBV12-4	TRBJ1-1
CASSSRRDNSPLHF	TRBV12-3/TRBV12-4	TRBJ1-6
CASSLGLAGGREETQYF	TRBV5-1	TRBJ2-5
CASSFDQGGTDTQYF	TRBV12-3/TRBV12-4	TRBJ2-3
CASSLDRGITDTQYF	TRBV5-4	TRBJ2-3
CASSIRGAGELFF	TRBV3-1	TRBJ2-2
CASSPPDRADTQYF	TRBV18	TRBJ2-3
CASSLRQVGSGANVLTF	TRBV12-3/TRBV12-4	TRBJ2-6
CASSLGRELEQFF	TRBV3-1	TRBJ2-1
CASSPPGLADNEQFF	TRBV18	TRBJ2-1
CASSHRQGFGGYTF	TRBV2	TRBJ1-2
CASSLKGWAGPKETQYF	TRBV7-6	TRBJ2-5
CASSYSTGELFF	TRBV12-3/TRBV12-4	TRBJ2-2
CASSYQGAQPQNF	TRBV6-2/TRBV6-3	TRBJ1-5
CATRRATEYEQYF	TRBV10-2	TRBJ2-7
CATSRESAGRINEQYF	TRBV15	TRBJ2-7
CSARGNQPQHF	TRBV20-1	TRBJ1-5
CASSSGRTGGTDTQYF	TRBV5-1	TRBJ2-3
CASSPGSIGGTEAFF	TRBV5-1	TRBJ1-1
CASSWRGGNQPQNF	TRBV7-2	TRBJ1-5
CASSEQRGNTDTQYF	TRBV5-1	TRBJ2-3
CASSFGSATGTDTQYF	TRBV28	TRBJ2-3
CSASLIQGVNTEAFF	TRBV20-1	TRBJ1-1
CSAFRDREDYEQYF	TRBV20-1	TRBJ2-7
CASSLGALSLFGYTF	TRBV5-5	TRBJ1-2
CASSQNGISNEKLFF	TRBV3-1	TRBJ1-4